The present T cell receptor (beta chain) was sequenced within a study of blood T cell repertoires in COVID-19. V gave up 5 bases and J gave up 5 bases; unmatched junction bases: 6. The CDR3 is 14 residues long. In germline, CDR1 is MNHNY, CDR2 SVGAGI (reference sequence). The data were produced by immunoSEQ multiplex PCR, yet TCRdb's version contains in-frame clones alone and is incomplete. The sample records just under 85,000 clones, approximately 83% being singletons. Input material: peripheral blood. This TCR came from an elderly woman with acute or convalescent COVID-19. The chain is built from TRBV6-6 and TRBJ1-1; 9 nucleotides agree with TRBD1. CDR3 sequence reads: CASSQGQGYTEAFF. The CDR3, as DNA: TGTGCCAGCAGTCAGGGACAGGGTTATACTGAAGCTTTCTTT.